This T cell receptor beta chain was captured in a study of T cells in localized non-small cell lung cancer (dated by TCRdb to the early 2020s). About the full investigation: Comparing tumors with uninvolved tumor-adjacent lungs, the study looked at the T cell repertoires of approximately 240 patients with early-stage NSCLC. The cohort comprised approximately 240 treatment-naïve NSCLC patients with resected, localized lung tumors. NSCLC patients had a mean age of approximately 70 years, and around 140 were male and 85 to 110 female.

Study-level results and caveats: Because of the exploratory design, TCR variables were selected using unadjusted p-values without false-discovery rate correction. Uninvolved tumor-adjacent lung showed the highest T cell clonality, higher than tumor, which suggests more focused antigenic responses in the uninvolved tumor-adjacent lung. A median of roughly 50 of the top 100 tumor clones turned up in the paired uninvolved adjacent lung, and approximately 30 of those clones also ranked among the top 100 of that same adjacent lung. Higher T cell density in blood was associated with longer overall survival, whereas higher clonality in adjacent lung was associated with shorter survival. Because multi-region tumor sequencing was not done, intratumor heterogeneity could not be ruled out.

The immunoSEQ Assay was used to sequence TCR beta CDR3 regions from DNA. On the study's bioinformatics: T cell density was computed as TCR beta template counts normalized to usable DNA estimated by amplifying housekeeping genes. Richness was estimated using the preseqR package, with extrapolation to 400,000 templates for PBMC samples and to 120,000 templates for tissue samples. Clonality was defined as one minus Pielou's evenness. To identify tissue-enriched TCRs, differential abundance testing was run on productive amino-acid clonotypes with a minimum total count of 5 and an alpha of 0.1. Repertoire overlap between compartments was quantified with the Jaccard Index and Morisita Overlap Index. TCR beta CDR3s were clustered by GLIPH together with public tetramer-defined viral CDR3s, and at least three viral sequences plus V-gene enrichment were required for viral motifs. Entries here come from immuneACCESS through TCRdb and include only in-frame sequences with V and J called. Some clones fail to appear in such tables; in the studies checked, an unresolved V gene covers under half of the shortfall, and the cause of the remainder is unknown. For V, J and clone size, that table is used; D and trimming come from the DNA. Present in this sample are 8,500 to 13,000 clones, roughly 85% of which were seen just once. In total, the top ten clones hold over 7.5% of the sample.

Via the germline V gene, CDR1 is MNHEY and CDR2 SVGAGI. The CDR3 spans 13 residues, from the cysteine through the phenylalanine. Just CDR3 DNA is preserved here, 39 bases in frame from base 1. V is shortened by 2 bases, J by 1 base, and the region joining them spans 6 bases. At diagnosis, tumor, uninvolved tumor-adjacent lung and peripheral blood were collected and then preserved as a mix of FFPE and fresh-frozen material. For TCR repertoire profiling, the blood samples were analyzed as peripheral blood mononuclear cells. This clone was picked up one time. Its target antigen remains unknown. The sample holds no much larger clone one base away, and base qualities are not on file.

This sample comprised peripheral blood, obtained before any cancer treatment. This chain is built from TRBV6-5 and TRBJ2-7, with the D gene too uncertain to name. The receptor was isolated from a male donor aged 60 or over with stage III lung adenocarcinoma. The CDR3 protein: CASSYGPSYEQYF. Here is the DNA: TGTGCCAGCAGTTACGGACCTTCCTACGAGCAGTACTTC.